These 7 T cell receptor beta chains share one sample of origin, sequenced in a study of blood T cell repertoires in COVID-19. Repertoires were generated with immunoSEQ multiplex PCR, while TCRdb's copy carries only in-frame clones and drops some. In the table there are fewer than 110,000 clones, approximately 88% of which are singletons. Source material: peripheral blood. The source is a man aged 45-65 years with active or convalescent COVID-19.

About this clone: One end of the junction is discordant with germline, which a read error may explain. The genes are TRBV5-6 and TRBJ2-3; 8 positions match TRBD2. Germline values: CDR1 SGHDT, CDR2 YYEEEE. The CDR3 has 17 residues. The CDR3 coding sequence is TGTGCCAGCAGCCGCACGACTAGCGCGGCTAGCATAGATACGCAGTATTTT. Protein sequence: CASSRTTSAASIDTQYF. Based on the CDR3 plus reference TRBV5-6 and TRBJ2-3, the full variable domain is DAGVTQSPTHLIKTRGQQVTLRCSPKSGHDTVSWYQQALGQGPQFIFQYYEEEERQRGNFPDRFSGHQFPNYSSELNVNALLLGDSALYLCASSRTTSAASIDTQYFGPGTRLTVL.

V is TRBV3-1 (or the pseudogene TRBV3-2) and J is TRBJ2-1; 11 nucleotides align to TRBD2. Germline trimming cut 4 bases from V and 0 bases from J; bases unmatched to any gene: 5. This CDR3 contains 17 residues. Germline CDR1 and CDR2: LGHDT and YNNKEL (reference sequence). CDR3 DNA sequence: TGTGCCAGCAGCCCGGGACTAGCGGCGTACTCCTACAATGAGCAGTTCTTC. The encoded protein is CASSPGLAAYSYNEQFF.

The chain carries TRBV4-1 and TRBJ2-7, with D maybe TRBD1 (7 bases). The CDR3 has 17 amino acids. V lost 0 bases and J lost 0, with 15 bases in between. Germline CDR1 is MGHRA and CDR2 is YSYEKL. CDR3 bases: TGCGCCAGCAGCCAAGATGGGGGGACAGCAGACTCCTACGAGCAGTACTTC. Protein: CASSQDGGTADSYEQYF.

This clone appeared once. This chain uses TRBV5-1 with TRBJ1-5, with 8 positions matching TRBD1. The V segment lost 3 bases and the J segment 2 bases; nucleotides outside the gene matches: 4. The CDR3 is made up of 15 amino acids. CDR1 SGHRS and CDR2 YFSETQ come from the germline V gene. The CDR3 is CASSSGGEGNQPQHF. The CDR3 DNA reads TGCGCCAGCAGCTCAGGGGGCGAGGGCAATCAGCCCCAGCATTTT.

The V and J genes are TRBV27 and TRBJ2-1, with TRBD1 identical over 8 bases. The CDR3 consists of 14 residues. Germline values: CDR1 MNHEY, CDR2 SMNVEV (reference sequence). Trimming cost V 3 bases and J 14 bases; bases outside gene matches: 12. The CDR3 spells CASSFQMTGEKEFF. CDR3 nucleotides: TGTGCCAGCAGTTTCCAAATGACAGGGGAGAAAGAGTTCTTC.

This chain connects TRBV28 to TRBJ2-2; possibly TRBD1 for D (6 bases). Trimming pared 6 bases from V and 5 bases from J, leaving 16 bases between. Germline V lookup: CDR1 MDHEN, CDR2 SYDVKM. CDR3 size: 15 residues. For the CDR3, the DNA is TGTGCCAGCAGGGCGGGCAGGGGTGGTACCGGGGAGCTGTTTTTT. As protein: CASRAGRGGTGELFF. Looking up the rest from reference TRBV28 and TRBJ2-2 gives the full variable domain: DVKVTQSSRYLVKRTGEKVFLECVQDMDHENMFWYRQDPGLGLRLIYFSYDVKMKEKGDIPEGYSVSREKKERFSLILESASTNQTSMYLCASRAGRGGTGELFFGEGSRLTVL.

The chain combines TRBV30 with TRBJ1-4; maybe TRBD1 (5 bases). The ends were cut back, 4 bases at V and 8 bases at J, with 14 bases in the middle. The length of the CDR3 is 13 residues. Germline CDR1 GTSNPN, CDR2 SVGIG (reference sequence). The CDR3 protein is CAWNRMSREKLFF. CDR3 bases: TGTGCCTGGAACAGGATGTCCCGGGAAAAACTGTTTTTT. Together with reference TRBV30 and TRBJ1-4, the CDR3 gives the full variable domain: SQTIHQWPATLVQPVGSPLSLECTVEGTSNPNLYWYRQAAGRGLQLLFYSVGIGQISSEVPQNLSASRPQDRQFILSSKKLLLSDSGFYLCAWNRMSREKLFFGSGTQLSVL.